These 28 T cell receptor beta chains were sequenced from one sample in a study of blood T cells in healthy people across ages. The authors ran a second PCR of roughly 7 to 11 cycles using a sample-barcoded 5' primer and a J-beta primer mix. TCRdb re-called the 5' RACE reads through MiXCR, storing one row per CDR3 protein. The sample lists 550,000 to 800,000 distinct CDR3 sequences, approximately 31% occurring once. The sample was blood. Source of these receptors: a woman older than 75 in good health.

This clonotype was observed a few times. The junction departs from the called germline gene at one end, perhaps through a read error. The J gene is TRBJ2-1, the V gene TRBV9, with 10 bases identical to TRBD1. Germline V gene data show CDR1 as SGDLS and CDR2 as YYNGEE. The CDR3 runs 14 residues. The CDR3 region has the DNA TGTACCAGCAGCCGGGGACAGGGGTACAATGAGCAGTTCTTC. This sequence encodes CTSSRGQGYNEQFF.

The chain is built from TRBV12-5 and TRBJ2-1; TRBD2 might be the D (5 bases). The CDR3 has 15 residues. Germline CDR1 is LGHNT and CDR2 is FRNRAP. The V end lost 0 bases, the J end lost 10 bases, and 16 bases lay between the germline ends. CDR3: CASGLVRLSSSEQFF. CDR3 nucleotides: TGTGCTAGTGGTTTGGTCCGACTATCTTCTTCGGAGCAGTTCTTC.

The rearrangement joins TRBV30 to TRBJ2-1; D uncertain. CDR1 GTSNPN and CDR2 SVGIG come from the germline V gene (reference sequence). The CDR3 covers 16 residues. With 3 bases removed from V and 0 bases from J, the gap between germline ends came to 15 bases. CDR3 sequence: CAWSRREASSYNEQFF. The CDR3 DNA follows: TGTGCCTGGAGCAGGCGTGAGGCTAGCTCCTACAATGAGCAGTTCTTC. Full variable domain (outside the CDR3, taken from reference TRBV30 and TRBJ2-1): SQTIHQWPATLVQPVGSPLSLECTVEGTSNPNLYWYRQAAGRGLQLLFYSVGIGQISSEVPQNLSASRPQDRQFILSSKKLLLSDSGFYLCAWSRREASSYNEQFFGPGTRLTVL.

The chain combines TRBV12-3 or TRBV12-4 with TRBJ1-6; D is ambiguous. The CDR3 has 14 residues. Trimming shortened V by 3 bases and J by 7 bases, and 10 bases separated the two germline ends. The CDR3 here is CASSFSRLNSPLHF. The CDR3 nucleotides read TGTGCCAGCAGTTTCTCCAGGTTGAATTCACCCCTCCACTTT.

Remarks on this clonotype: Given a much more abundant clone one base away, this may be a read error. The chain links TRBV11-2 to TRBJ2-7, with D perhaps TRBD2 (6 bases). The germline CDR1 and CDR2 sequences are SGHAT and FQNNGV. The CDR3 runs to 15 residues. The V gene lost 1 base and the J gene lost 7 bases, with 17 bases spanning the gap. This CDR3 reads CASSLVDGGRGEQYF. The CDR3 nucleotides are TGTGCCAGCAGCTTAGTGGACGGGGGAAGAGGAGAGCAGTACTTC.

A remark on this clonotype: A read error may be the cause here, since a much bigger clone is one base away. The J gene is TRBJ2-7, the V gene TRBV5-5; D ambiguous. Germline CDR1 is SGHKS and CDR2 is YYEKEE (reference sequence). The CDR3 contains 11 residues. The V gene lost 6 bases and the J gene lost 7 bases, with 11 bases spanning the gap. In nucleotides, the CDR3 is TGTGCCAGCACCTTAAACAATGAGCAGTACTTC. Translation: CASTLNNEQYF.

This clonotype has a count of ten or more. The chain couples TRBV6-5 to TRBJ2-5; no reliable D call. The CDR3 covers 16 residues. The ends were cut back, 4 bases at V and 4 bases at J, with 19 bases in the middle. Looked up from germline, CDR1 is MNHEY and CDR2 is SVGAGI. The CDR3 DNA sequence: TGTGCCAGCAGTTGGATAGCTGGTGAACCGAGAGAGACCCAGTACTTC. It translates to CASSWIAGEPRETQYF.

This clonotype was counted many times. This chain joins TRBV27 and TRBJ2-7, with 9 positions matching TRBD1. Germline values: CDR1 MNHEY, CDR2 SMNVEV (reference sequence). With V trimmed by 6 bases and J by 2 bases, 5 bases remained unmatched. The CDR3 has 14 residues. Here the CDR3 DNA reads TGTGCCAGCAGGAGGACAGGGGTAACCTACGAGCAGTACTTC. Translation gives CASRRTGVTYEQYF.

The rearrangement joins TRBV6-6 to TRBJ2-5; possible D gene TRBD2, 6 bases. The DNA end is more similar to TRBJ2-7, so the J call may be wrong. The CDR3 has 14 amino acids. Germline-derived CDR1 and CDR2 are MNHNY and SVGAGI (reference sequence). CDR3 sequence: CASTSPGLPYEQYF. CDR3 DNA: TGTGCCAGCACTTCGCCGGGACTTCCCTACGAGCAGTACTTC.

The rearrangement joins TRBV7-3 to TRBJ2-3, with TRBD1 identical over 12 bases. Germline assignment: CDR1 SGHTA and CDR2 FQGTGA. The CDR3 contains 20 residues. V shed 4 bases and J 1 base; nucleotides not matched to a gene: 15. CDR3 loop: CASSSTGQGANLLGTDTQYF. The DNA of the CDR3 is TGTGCCAGCAGCTCCACGGGACAGGGGGCGAACTTGCTAGGCACAGATACGCAGTATTTT.

This clonotype was recorded many times. The chain uses TRBV20-1 and TRBJ1-2; D is ambiguous. This CDR3 has 13 residues. Germline CDR1 reads DFQATT; CDR2 reads SNEGSKA (reference sequence). V dropped 1 base and J dropped 2 bases, with 8 bases sitting between them. The CDR3 DNA is TGCAGTGCTAGAGGACCGACAAACTATGGCTACACCTTC. Protein: CSARGPTNYGYTF.

There are a few counts of this clonotype. A much more abundant neighbour one base away suggests this may be a read error. This chain joins TRBV29-1 and TRBJ2-7; 12 bases are shared with TRBD1. The V and J ends lost 7 bases and 3 bases, in that order; junction bases with no gene match: 10. Germline lookup yields CDR1 SQVTM and CDR2 ANQGSEA. The CDR3 extends over 15 amino acids. CDR3 bases: TGCAGCGCTTGCACCGGGACAGGGGGCCGCTACGAGCAGTACTTC. Encoded protein: CSACTGTGGRYEQYF.

This chain's CDR3 is CASSLSPWAGETQYF. The CDR3 DNA reads TGTGCCAGCAGCTTATCCCCCTGGGCCGGAGAGACCCAGTACTTC. This chain connects TRBV7-2 to TRBJ2-5; D ambiguous. In germline, CDR1 is SGHTA, CDR2 FQGNSA. Between the trimmed V and J ends, which lost 2 bases and 4 bases, there was a span of 14 bases. The CDR3 consists of 15 residues.

In the case of this clonotype: A read error is possible here, since a much larger clone lies one base away. The chain couples TRBV10-3 to TRBJ2-5; maybe TRBD2 (6 bases). V gave up 6 bases and J gave up 11 bases, with 16 bases separating them. From germline, CDR1 is ENHRY and CDR2 SYGVKD. The CDR3 totals 12 residues. DNA for the CDR3: TGTGCCATCAGCCTGACTAGTTCTGAGCAGTACTTC. This gives the protein CAISLTSSEQYF.

The chain recombines TRBV24-1 with TRBJ2-1, with 7 bases identical to TRBD2. The CDR3 extends over 14 amino acids. Germline values: CDR1 KGHDR, CDR2 SFDVKD. The ends lost 9 bases at V and 1 base at J; junction bases unmatched: 5. The DNA of the CDR3 is TGTGCCACCGTGGGGGAGGGGTCCTACAATGAGCAGTTCTTC. It codes for CATVGEGSYNEQFF.

At least ten counts were recorded for this clonotype. This chain connects TRBV7-2 to TRBJ2-3, with unresolved D. Looked up from germline, CDR1 is SGHTA and CDR2 is FQGNSA. V lost 2 bases and J 1 base, leaving 10 bases between the germline ends. The length of the CDR3 is 15 residues. CDR3: CASSLYRQGTDTQYF. The CDR3 coding sequence is TGTGCCAGCAGCTTATATCGGCAGGGCACAGATACGCAGTATTTT.

Points on this clonotype: A much more abundant neighbour one base away suggests this may be a read error. This chain joins TRBV3-1 and TRBJ2-3; the D call may be TRBD1 or TRBD2 (5 bases each). Trimming shortened V by 4 bases and J by 0 bases, and 11 bases separated the two germline ends. The CDR3 consists of 15 residues. Germline values: CDR1 LGHDT, CDR2 YNNKEL (reference sequence). The CDR3 region has the DNA TGTGCCAGCAGCCGGGGGTCCCATAGCACAGATACGCAGTATTTT. This sequence encodes CASSRGSHSTDTQYF.

The chain carries TRBV30 and TRBJ2-7; TRBD1 is a possible D gene (6 bases). Per the germline V gene, CDR1 is GTSNPN and CDR2 is SVGIG (reference sequence). V lost 4 bases and J lost 2, with 9 bases in between. The CDR3 is 12 amino acids. This chain's CDR3 is CAWTGQTYEQYF. The CDR3 DNA reads as TGTGCCTGGACCGGACAGACCTACGAGCAGTACTTC.

V gene TRBV7-2 combines with J gene TRBJ2-1; D gene ambiguous. Trimming left V 3 bases short and J 8 bases short, with 14 bases between. This CDR3 comprises 14 residues. Germline V gene data show CDR1 as SGHTA and CDR2 as FQGNSA. The CDR3 here is CASSFIPVGDEQFF. The CDR3 coding sequence is TGTGCCAGCAGCTTTATCCCAGTTGGGGATGAGCAGTTCTTC.

This clonotype was counted at least ten times. The chain uses TRBV7-9 and TRBJ2-7, with TRBD1 matching 7 bases. The V and J ends lost 5 bases and 2 bases, in that order; junction bases with no gene match: 3. There are 13 residues in the CDR3. Germline V CDR1 and CDR2: SEHNR, FQNEAQ (reference sequence). As DNA, the CDR3 is TGTGCCAGCAGCCCGGACAGGACCTACGAGCAGTACTTC. Its protein product is CASSPDRTYEQYF.

The chain joins TRBV6-1 to TRBJ1-5; D possibly corresponds to TRBD1 (6 bases). Germline values: CDR1 MNHNS, CDR2 SASEGT. The V end was cut by 4 bases, the J end by 9 bases, with 16 bases between. This CDR3 spans 14 amino acids. The DNA for the CDR3 is TGTGCCAGCAGTGTACAGGGCCCTCTGGGGCCCCAGCATTTT. Translation gives CASSVQGPLGPQHF.

This clonotype was seen repeatedly, ten times or more. The chain joins TRBV6-5 to TRBJ2-1; no firm D call. The CDR3 spans 16 residues. Germline CDR1 MNHEY, CDR2 SVGAGI. V was shortened by 0 bases and J by 5 bases, with 14 bases between the two germline ends. CDR3 sequence (DNA): TGTGCCAGCAGTTACTCGTTAAGTAAGCTGGACAATGAGCAGTTCTTC. Translated: CASSYSLSKLDNEQFF.

This chain uses TRBV7-9 with TRBJ1-1, with D unresolved. CDR3 length equals 14 residues. In germline, CDR1 is SEHNR, CDR2 FQNEAQ (reference sequence). The V end lost 2 bases, the J end lost 1 base, and 8 bases lay between the germline ends. The CDR3 bases are TGTGCCAGCAGCTTAAACAGTCAGAACACTGAAGCTTTCTTT. Protein product: CASSLNSQNTEAFF.

The chain links TRBV20-1 to TRBJ1-6; 10 nucleotides line up with TRBD1. This CDR3 has 13 residues. CDR1 and CDR2 (germline): DFQATT, SNEGSKA (reference sequence). J was trimmed by 11 bases and V by 5 bases; bases with no gene match: 6. The CDR3 region is CSAVPGQGPPLHF. The DNA of the CDR3 is TGCAGTGCTGTCCCGGGACAGGGGCCACCCCTCCACTTT.

The chain employs TRBV7-9 and TRBJ2-7; 8 bases fit TRBD1. The CDR3 consists of 14 residues. Germline V gives CDR1 SEHNR, CDR2 FQNEAQ (reference sequence). V trimming: 5 bases; J trimming: 2 bases; junction bases outside the gene matches: 5. The CDR3: CASSGTGITYEQYF. The CDR3 DNA reads as TGTGCCAGCAGCGGGACAGGTATAACCTACGAGCAGTACTTC.

This clonotype has just a few counts. The genes are TRBV6-1 and TRBJ1-4; TRBD1 might be the D (5 bases). The V end lost 6 bases, the J end lost 7 bases, and 15 bases lay between the germline ends. Germline values: CDR1 MNHNS, CDR2 SASEGT. The CDR3 runs 14 residues. The CDR3 loop is CASSQRGGAEKLFF. CDR3 DNA: TGTGCCAGCAGCCAACGCGGGGGTGCTGAAAAACTGTTTTTT.

This clonotype has a handful of counts. This sequence may be a read error, since a much larger clone differs from it by one base. The rearrangement links TRBV27 to TRBJ2-3, with a possible D match to TRBD1 (6 bases). The germline V gene has CDR1 MNHEY and CDR2 SMNVEV (reference sequence). CDR3 length equals 14 residues. In nucleotides, the CDR3 is TGTGCCGGCAGTTCCCAGGGGTTGACAGATACGCAGTATTTT. As protein: CAGSSQGLTDTQYF.

In this sample, this clonotype turned up a few times. A much larger clone differs by one base, so this may be a read error. The chain has TRBV10-3 and TRBJ2-4; 7 bases agree with TRBD1. The J call may be in error: the DNA end matches TRBJ2-7 better. The CDR3 runs to 13 residues. CDR1 and CDR2 from the germline V gene are ENHRY and SYGVKD. In nucleotides, the CDR3 is TGTGCCTTCAGACAGGGTATAGGTTCCGAGCAGTACTTC. This gives the protein CAFRQGIGSEQYF.